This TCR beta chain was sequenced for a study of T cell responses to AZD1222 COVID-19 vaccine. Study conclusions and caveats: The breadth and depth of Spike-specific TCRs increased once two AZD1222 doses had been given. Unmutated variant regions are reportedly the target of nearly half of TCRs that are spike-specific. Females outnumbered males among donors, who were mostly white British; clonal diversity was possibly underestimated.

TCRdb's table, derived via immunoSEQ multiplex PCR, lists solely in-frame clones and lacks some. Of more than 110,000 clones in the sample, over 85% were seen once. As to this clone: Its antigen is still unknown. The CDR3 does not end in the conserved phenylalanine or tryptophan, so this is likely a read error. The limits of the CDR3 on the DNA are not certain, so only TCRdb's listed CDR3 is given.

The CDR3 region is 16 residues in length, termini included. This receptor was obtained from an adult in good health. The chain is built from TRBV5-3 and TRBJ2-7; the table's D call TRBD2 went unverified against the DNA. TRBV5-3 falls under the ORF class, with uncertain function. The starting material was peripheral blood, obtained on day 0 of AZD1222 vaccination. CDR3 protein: CARSYRDRGLAVGRDS.